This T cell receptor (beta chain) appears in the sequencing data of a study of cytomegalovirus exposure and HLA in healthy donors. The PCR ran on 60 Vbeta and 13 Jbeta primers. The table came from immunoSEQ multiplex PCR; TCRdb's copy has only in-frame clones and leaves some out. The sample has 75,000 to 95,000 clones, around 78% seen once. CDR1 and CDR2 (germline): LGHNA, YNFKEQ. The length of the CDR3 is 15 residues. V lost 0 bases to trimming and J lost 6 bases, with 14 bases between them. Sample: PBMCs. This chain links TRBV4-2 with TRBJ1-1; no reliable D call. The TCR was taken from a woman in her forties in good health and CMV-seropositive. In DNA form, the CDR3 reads TGTGCCAGCAGCCAAGAGTTCTACTCGGGAGCTGAAGCTTTCTTT. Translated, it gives CASSQEFYSGAEAFF.